These T cell receptor beta chains were read from a single sample in a study of shared clonotypes between healthy human individuals. This table comes from immunoSEQ multiplex PCR, and its TCRdb copy is limited to in-frame clones, with some not included. The sample includes nearly 1,000,000 clones, 76% seen only once; the top ten take about 1.5%. Sample: memory CD4+ T cells sorted from blood. The receptors come from a man aged 18 to 29 in good health. Both conserved end residues are part of each CDR3. The D gene is left open where the match is weak. Not every row has a clone size; where given, it reads once, few, many or a size class.

>-|few|TRBV4-1|TRBJ1-1|16
CASSPRLPLLNTEAFF
TGCGCCAGCAGCCCTCGCTTGCCTCTTTTGAACACTGAAGCTTTCTTT
>-|-|TRBV18|TRBJ2-2|15
CASSPSVLNTGELFF
TGTGCCAGCTCACCATCGGTTTTGAACACCGGGGAGCTGTTTTTT
>-|-|TRBV7-6|TRBJ2-3|16
CASSSGAGLGTDTQYF
TGTGCCAGCAGCTCAGGGGCGGGTCTGGGCACAGATACGCAGTATTTT
>TRBD2|once|TRBV5-1|TRBJ2-1|16
CASTLGGAIAYNEQFF
TGCGCCAGCACTCTCGGGGGGGCTATCGCCTACAATGAGCAGTTCTTC
>-|few|TRBV7-2|TRBJ1-6|15
CASSASGSKNSPLHF
TGTGCCAGCAGCGCCTCCGGGTCCAAAAATTCACCCCTCCACTTT
>-|-|TRBV7-6|TRBJ1-4|13
CASSQRPKEKLFF
TGTGCCAGCAGCCAACGGCCTAAGGAAAAACTGTTTTTT
>-|-|TRBV2|TRBJ2-2|15
CASSLDSVLTGELFF
TGTGCCAGCAGTCTCGACTCGGTTTTGACAGGGGAGCTGTTTTTT
>TRBD2|-|TRBV30|TRBJ2-4|18
CAWSVPFFGTSSKNIQYF
TGTGCCTGGAGTGTACCTTTTTTCGGGACTAGCTCCAAAAACATTCAGTACTTC
>-|-|TRBV19|TRBJ2-1|15
CASSTRGPSGHEQFF
TGTGCCAGTAGTACCCGGGGCCCTTCGGGTCATGAGCAGTTCTTC
>TRBD2|-|TRBV7-9|TRBJ2-1|15
CASSLGLADNNEQFF
TGTGCCAGCAGCTTGGGGCTAGCGGACAACAATGAGCAGTTCTTC
>TRBD1|few|TRBV10-2|TRBJ1-1|16
CASKGQGARKNTEAFF
TGCGCCAGCAAGGGACAGGGGGCGCGGAAGAACACTGAAGCTTTCTTT
>-|-|TRBV19|TRBJ1-5|16
CASIPRGEGANQPQHF
TGTGCCAGTATCCCTAGAGGGGAAGGGGCCAATCAGCCCCAGCATTTT
>TRBD2|-|TRBV7-2|TRBJ2-3|17
CASRPWGGSGGTDTQYF
TGTGCCAGCAGGCCTTGGGGCGGGAGTGGGGGCACAGATACGCAGTATTTT
>-|-|TRBV10-3|TRBJ1-1|15
CAISRGGAVNTEAFF
TGTGCCATCAGTCGAGGGGGGGCGGTGAACACTGAAGCTTTCTTT
>-|-|TRBV7-2|TRBJ2-7|16
CASSLEGKPGHYEQYF
TGTGCCAGCAGCTTGGAAGGGAAGCCGGGGCACTACGAGCAGTACTTC
>TRBD1|-|TRBV30|TRBJ2-7|15
CAWSVWGQGSYEQYF
TGTGCCTGGAGTGTATGGGGACAGGGATCCTACGAGCAGTACTTC
>-|-|TRBV18|TRBJ1-1|15
CASSPGGGGNTEAFF
TGTGCCAGCTCACCTGGCGGGGGAGGAAACACTGAAGCTTTCTTT
>TRBD2|-|TRBV27|TRBJ2-7|17
CASSLFPPTSLRHEQYF
TGTGCCAGCAGTTTATTTCCGCCGACTAGCCTGCGCCACGAGCAGTACTTC
>TRBD1|once|TRBV29-1|TRBJ2-7|12
CSAQDRFYEQYF
TGCAGCGCCCAGGACAGGTTCTACGAGCAGTACTTC
>-|once|TRBV28|TRBJ1-6|17
CASSAPMGRGHNSPLHF
TGTGCCAGCAGCGCCCCAATGGGCCGGGGACATAATTCACCCCTCCACTTT
>-|-|TRBV11-2|TRBJ1-4|14
CASSLLGYYEKLFF
TGTGCCAGCAGCCTTTTAGGGTACTATGAAAAACTGTTTTTT
>TRBD2|-|TRBV10-2|TRBJ2-7|15
CASSERSSGSYEQYF
TGCGCCAGCAGTGAGAGGAGTAGCGGGAGCTACGAGCAGTACTTC
>TRBD2|-|TRBV5-1|TRBJ2-1|15
CASSPGGTSYNEQFF
TGCGCCAGCAGCCCGGGGGGGACATCTTACAATGAGCAGTTCTTC
>-|-|TRBV10-3|TRBJ1-1|15
CAISAHGGENTEAFF
TGTGCCATCAGTGCCCACGGAGGGGAAAACACTGAAGCTTTCTTT
>-|-|TRBV18|TRBJ1-4|14
CASSPRQTNEKLFF
TGTGCCAGCTCACCACGGCAGACTAATGAAAAACTGTTTTTT
>-|-|TRBV30|TRBJ1-6|16
CAWSVRSSSYNSPLHF
TGTGCCTGGAGTGTAAGGTCCAGCTCCTATAATTCACCCCTCCACTTT
>-|-|TRBV7-9|TRBJ2-1|15
CASSPGGFVHDEQFF
TGTGCCAGCAGCCCCGGGGGATTTGTTCACGATGAGCAGTTCTTC
>-|-|TRBV29-1|TRBJ2-5|12
CSVADGQETQYF
TGCAGCGTTGCGGATGGGCAAGAGACCCAGTACTTC
>-|few|TRBV2|TRBJ2-5|15
CASNGQGGPQETQYF
TGTGCCAGCAACGGACAGGGAGGGCCCCAAGAGACCCAGTACTTC
>-|-|TRBV12-2|TRBJ1-2|16
CASRFKCSLNLYGYTF
TGTGCAAGTCGCTTTAAATGTTCCCTCAACCTCTATGGCTACACCTTC
>-|once|TRBV23-1|TRBJ1-1|12
CASSHRYTEAFF
TGCGCCAGCAGTCACCGGTACACTGAAGCTTTCTTT
>-|-|TRBV4-1|TRBJ1-5|16
CASSQENSVSNQPQHF
TGCGCCAGCAGCCAAGAAAACTCCGTCAGCAATCAGCCCCAGCATTTT
>-|once|TRBV30|TRBJ2-7|15
CAWSGMGGSSYEQYF
TGTGCCTGGAGCGGTATGGGGGGTTCCTCCTACGAGCAGTACTTC
>TRBD2|-|TRBV30|TRBJ2-5|16
CAWSVTSGLISETQYF
TGTGCCTGGAGTGTAACTAGCGGCCTTATATCAGAGACCCAGTACTTC
>-|-|TRBV5-4|TRBJ2-5|14
CASSLGAYQETQYF
TGTGCCAGCAGCTTGGGAGCCTACCAAGAGACCCAGTACTTC
>-|-|TRBV19|TRBJ2-7|13
CASSTQGRYEQYF
TGTGCCAGTAGTACACAGGGACGCTACGAGCAGTACTTC
>-|few|TRBV4-2|TRBJ2-1|14
CASSQDPSENEQFF
TGTGCCAGCAGCCAAGATCCTAGTGAAAATGAGCAGTTCTTC
>-|once|TRBV18|TRBJ2-7|14
CASFTGEGSYEQYF
TGTGCCAGCTTCACAGGAGAGGGCTCCTACGAGCAGTACTTC
>TRBD2|-|TRBV6-5|TRBJ2-3|15
CASSYIAGAGGTQYF
TGTGCCAGCAGTTATATAGCGGGGGCTGGAGGTACGCAGTATTTT
>-|-|TRBV7-6|TRBJ2-1|13
CASSLVWGSEQFF
TGTGCCAGCAGCTTAGTGTGGGGCAGCGAGCAGTTCTTC
>TRBD1|-|TRBV5-4|TRBJ1-1|16
CASSLLWQGAGTEAFF
TGTGCCAGCAGCTTGTTGTGGCAGGGGGCTGGCACTGAAGCTTTCTTT
>TRBD2|-|TRBV5-4|TRBJ2-1|16
CASSYPGMTSSDEQFF
TGTGCCAGCAGTTACCCGGGGATGACTAGCTCCGATGAGCAGTTCTTC
>TRBD1|-|TRBV5-5|TRBJ1-4|14
CASSRTGAIEKLFF
TGTGCCAGCAGCCGGACAGGGGCTATTGAAAAACTGTTTTTT
>-|once|TRBV29-1|TRBJ2-2|15
CSVDSMQGATGELFF
TGCAGCGTTGATTCGATGCAGGGCGCCACCGGGGAGCTGTTTTTT